This is a list of T cell receptor beta chains from one sample in a study of CXCR3-negative and CXCR3-positive naive CD8 T cells. TCRdb re-called the 5' RACE reads and catalogs CDR3 proteins one per entry, DNA excluded. Here the sample table reports some 56,000 distinct CDR3 sequences. Sequencing used memory CD8+ T cells from blood. The receptors were gathered from a human donor in good health. Some clones in this sample may be carry-over from other donors' samples. Each CDR3 is given with its conserved first and last residue. The order of the fields is J gene, V gene, clone size, CDR3 protein. Only some rows state a clone size, as once, few, many or a class for expanded clones.

TRBJ1-1	TRBV20-1	medium-sized	CSATGGGIMNTEAFF
TRBJ2-7	TRBV7-9	-	CASSSSATYEQYF
TRBJ2-7	TRBV7-6	-	CASSNQNYEQYF
TRBJ2-1	TRBV15	-	CATEGQGDNEQFF
TRBJ2-2	TRBV19	-	CASSRMGQVGTGELFF
TRBJ2-1	TRBV20-1	-	CSARWSGDEQFF
TRBJ2-7	TRBV12-3/TRBV12-4	-	CASSLGGGAPYEQYF
TRBJ2-1	TRBV20-1	-	CSAKAQGGDLLNEQFF
TRBJ2-7	TRBV13	-	CASSHGSGNYEQYF
TRBJ2-7	TRBV10-2	-	CASSGEGPSYEQYF